The 10 T cell receptor beta chains presented below share a single source sample, sequenced in a study of blood T cell repertoires in COVID-19. Clones were sequenced by immunoSEQ multiplex PCR, and TCRdb holds only the in-frame ones, with some missing. The data contain some 360,000 clones, around nine tenths of them singletons. The source material was PBMCs or T cells enriched from blood (not recorded which). The receptors derive from a woman aged 25 to 39 who had been exposed to COVID-19.

The CDR3 region is CASSLTPGSGNTIYF. DNA of the CDR3: TGTGCCAGCAGCTTAACGCCCGGCTCTGGAAACACCATATATTTT. The chain recombines TRBV7-3 with TRBJ1-3; D uncertain. V shed 0 bases and J shed 0 bases, with 6 bases lying between them. Looked up from germline, CDR1 is SGHTA and CDR2 is FQGTGA. CDR3 length: 15 residues.

This sequence joins TRBV7-2 and TRBJ2-7; D possibly corresponds to TRBD2 (6 bases). Looked up from germline, CDR1 is SGHTA and CDR2 is FQGNSA. Trimming pared 5 bases from V and 3 bases from J, leaving 20 bases between. The CDR3 consists of 16 residues. The CDR3 DNA reads as TGTGCCAGCAGCCCGACCGCGGGGATGATTTACTACGAGCAGTACTTC. This gives the protein CASSPTAGMIYYEQYF.

V usage is TRBV5-1 and J usage is TRBJ2-7, with D tentatively TRBD1 (6 bases). The CDR3 totals 15 residues. The V gene lost 4 bases and the J gene lost 0 bases, with 14 bases spanning the gap. The germline V gene has CDR1 SGHRS and CDR2 YFSETQ. CDR3 DNA: TGCGCCAGCAGCCCCGAAGGACAGATCTCCTACGAGCAGTACTTC. Its translation: CASSPEGQISYEQYF.

The CDR3 DNA reads TGCCCCCGGGGGGCGGGGGTGGCCCGCAATGAGCAGTTCTTC. Translation gives CPRGAGVARNEQFF. This chain links TRBV21-1 with TRBJ2-1; the table's D call TRBD2 went unverified against the DNA. TRBV21-1 is annotated as a pseudogene. The CDR3 is 14 residues long.

Notes on this clone: At one end the junction does not follow the germline gene, possibly because of a read error. Written as DNA, the CDR3 is TGTGCTAGCAGCTTAGAATTCGGGGTGCAGTTCTTC. This codes for CASSLEFGVQFF. The chain joins TRBV7-7 to TRBJ2-1, with a possible D match to TRBD2 (5 bases). In germline, CDR1 is SSHAT, CDR2 FNYEAQ (reference sequence). This CDR3 has 12 amino acids.

V is TRBV5-5 and J is TRBJ2-5, with D tentatively TRBD1 (6 bases). V shed 2 bases and J shed 1 base, with 12 bases lying between them. Germline-derived CDR1 and CDR2 are SGHKS and YYEKEE (reference sequence). This CDR3 has 15 amino acids. The CDR3: CASSFQGLGQETQYF. For the CDR3, the DNA is TGTGCCAGCAGCTTCCAGGGGTTGGGCCAAGAGACCCAGTACTTC.

This chain uses TRBV25-1 with TRBJ1-1; D is undetermined. The germline gives CDR1 MGHDK, CDR2 SYGVNS. The ends were cut back, 7 bases at V and 1 base at J, with 10 bases in the middle. The CDR3 is 13 residues long. The CDR3 sequence: CASTSEANTEAFF. CDR3 nucleotides: TGTGCCAGCACCTCTGAGGCGAACACTGAAGCTTTCTTT. Using reference TRBV25-1 and TRBJ1-1 for the parts outside the CDR3, the full variable domain is EADIYQTPRYLVIGTGKKITLECSQTMGHDKMYWYQQDPGMELHLIHYSYGVNSTEKGDLSSESTVSRIRTEHFPLTLESARPSHTSQYLCASTSEANTEAFFGQGTRLTVV.

This clone appeared a single time. The chain employs TRBV19 and TRBJ1-6; D unresolved. V dropped 5 bases and J dropped 7 bases, with 9 bases sitting between them. This CDR3 has 13 amino acids. Looked up from germline, CDR1 is LNHDA and CDR2 is SQIVND (reference sequence). CDR3 coding DNA: TGTGCCAGTAGTGTGAGTTTGAATTCACCCCTCCACTTT. This translates into CASSVSLNSPLHF.

This rearrangement joins TRBV6-4 to TRBJ1-2; TRBD1 matches at 7 bases. V shed 5 bases and J 0 bases; nucleotides not matched to a gene: 6. Germline V gene sequence: CDR1 MRHNA, CDR2 SNTAGT. The CDR3 consists of 15 residues. In nucleotides, the CDR3 is TGTGCCAGCAGTCCCGACAGGGCTTCTAACTATGGCTACACCTTC. Its protein is CASSPDRASNYGYTF.

V and J are TRBV20-1 and TRBJ2-1, with D maybe TRBD2 (6 bases). The V end lost 3 bases, the J end lost 3 bases, and 18 bases lay between the germline ends. The CDR3 contains 16 residues. Germline lookup yields CDR1 DFQATT and CDR2 SNEGSKA (reference sequence). The CDR3 spells CSASRKSGAGYNEQFF. The DNA for the CDR3 is TGCAGTGCTAGTAGGAAATCGGGAGCCGGCTACAATGAGCAGTTCTTC.